These 25 T cell receptor beta chains came from one sample sequenced in a study of T cells in Graves' hyperthyroidism and ophthalmopathy. There were TCR beta CDR3 regions amplified from RNA transcripts. RT-PCR in the first round (using the HTBI primer set) targeted the TCR CDR3. Each CDR3 protein gets one entry after TCRdb re-called the multiplex PCR reads with MiXCR. The profile shows about 610,000 distinct CDR3 sequences, roughly 15% of them singletons. The sample taken for sequencing was blood. These receptors were collected from a woman aged 40 to 50 with Graves' ophthalmopathy.

This clonotype was counted between two and nine times. The chain employs TRBV4-2 and TRBJ2-3; D unclear. The CDR3 runs 17 residues. Trimming pared 1 base from V and 0 bases from J, leaving 14 bases between. The germline CDR1 and CDR2 sequences are LGHNA and YNFKEQ. CDR3 amino acids: CASSQVLWHTSTDTQYF. The DNA for the CDR3 is TGTGCCAGCAGCCAAGTCTTGTGGCATACTAGCACAGATACGCAGTATTTT.

This clonotype was recorded many times. The V and J genes are TRBV5-1 and TRBJ2-3, with TRBD2 as a possible D gene (7 bases). CDR1 and CDR2 (germline): SGHRS, YFSETQ. The V and J ends lost 3 bases and 3 bases respectively, with 14 bases between them. This CDR3 is built from 15 residues. The CDR3 protein is CASSSVGGQTDTQYF. The CDR3 DNA is TGCGCCAGCAGCTCGGTCGGGGGGCAGACAGATACGCAGTATTTT.

In nucleotides, the CDR3 is TGCAGCGTTGTCAGTAGCACAGATACGCAGTATTTT. It codes for CSVVSSTDTQYF. V usage is TRBV29-1 and J usage is TRBJ2-3; D uncertain. The V gene's germline CDR1 is SQVTM and CDR2 ANQGSEA. The ends were cut back, 4 bases at V and 0 bases at J, with 5 bases in the middle. The CDR3 has 12 amino acids.

This clonotype was seen at least ten times. This chain connects TRBV4-1 to TRBJ2-5; D might be TRBD1 (5 bases). The CDR3 totals 13 residues. V lost 0 bases and J lost 4, with 6 bases in between. Germline CDR1 and CDR2: MGHRA and YSYEKL. The CDR3 region is CASSQDQGETQYF. Here the CDR3 DNA reads TGCGCCAGCAGCCAAGATCAGGGAGAGACCCAGTACTTC.

This clonotype has only a few counts. The V and J genes are TRBV6-1 and TRBJ2-7, with D possibly matching TRBD1 (6 bases). The V and J ends lost 9 bases and 5 bases respectively, with 17 bases between them. CDR3 length: 13 residues. Germline-derived CDR1 and CDR2 are MNHNS and SASEGT. In DNA form, the CDR3 reads TGTGCCAGAAATGGACAGTTCATCCACGAGCAGTACTTC. Translating gives CARNGQFIHEQYF.

Only a few counts were recorded for this clonotype. A much larger clone lies one base from this, so it may be a read error. J is TRBJ2-4 and V is TRBV28, with 12 nucleotides matching TRBD2. This CDR3 has 19 residues. Germline assignment: CDR1 MDHEN and CDR2 SYDVKM. DNA of the CDR3: TGTGCCAGCAGCCCCGGACTAGCGGGGAGAGGGGGGGGCAAAAGCATTCAGTACTTC. Translation gives CASSPGLAGRGGGKSIQYF.

This clonotype was seen at least ten times. The chain carries TRBV18 and TRBJ1-1; 9 nucleotides line up with TRBD1. Germline CDR1 reads KGHSH; CDR2 reads LQKENI. This CDR3 region has 17 residues. With 0 bases clipped from V and 0 bases from J, the junction kept 5 bases outside the gene matches. The DNA of the CDR3 is TGTGCCAGCTCACCACCGGGACAGGGTTCCATGAACACTGAAGCTTTCTTT. As protein: CASSPPGQGSMNTEAFF.

This clonotype was seen ten or more times. This rearrangement joins TRBV28 to TRBJ2-7; D is perhaps TRBD1 (6 bases). CDR1 is MDHEN, CDR2 SYDVKM, per germline. This CDR3 comprises 14 residues. Trimming took off 4 bases at V and 3 bases at J, with 13 bases between the two ends. The CDR3 DNA sequence: TGTGCCAGCAGTTACCTGGGCAGGGGCTACGAGCAGTACTTC. Amino acids: CASSYLGRGYEQYF.

This clonotype was counted ten times or more. V is TRBV11-2 and J is TRBJ2-3, with TRBD2 matching over 9 bases. Germline V gene data show CDR1 as SGHAT and CDR2 as FQNNGV. This CDR3 spans 17 amino acids. The V segment lost 3 bases and the J segment 10 bases; nucleotides outside the gene matches: 17. CDR3 coding DNA: TGTGCCAGCAGCTTCAACACCGGGACTAGCAATTTGGAGTCGCAGTATTTT. This translates into CASSFNTGTSNLESQYF.

This clonotype was seen repeatedly, ten times or more. The rearrangement joins TRBV18 to TRBJ1-1, with a possible D match to TRBD1 (5 bases). Trimming took 3 bases from V and 1 from J, leaving 6 bases between them. CDR3 length: 13 amino acids. The germline CDR1 and CDR2 sequences are KGHSH and LQKENI. The CDR3 loop reads CASSPTANTEAFF. Written as DNA, the CDR3 is TGTGCCAGCTCACCGACAGCGAACACTGAAGCTTTCTTT.

Comments on this clonotype: The CDR3 does not close with the conserved phenylalanine or tryptophan, likely indicating a read error. This rearrangement joins TRBV6-1 to TRBJ1-2, with TRBD1 identical over 8 bases. Per germline, CDR1 MNHNS and CDR2 SASEGT. Unmatched junction bases numbered 12, after V lost 7 bases and J lost 2 bases. This CDR3 contains 16 residues. The CDR3 here is CASTPLARQGNYGYTL. CDR3 DNA: TGTGCCAGCACCCCACTCGCGCGACAGGGGAACTATGGCTACACCCTC.

This chain joins TRBV19 and TRBJ1-2; D is perhaps TRBD1 (5 bases). Germline-derived CDR1 and CDR2 are LNHDA and SQIVND (reference sequence). Trimming pared 0 bases from V and 2 bases from J, leaving 10 bases between. This CDR3 contains 15 residues. The CDR3 is CASSIEADRNYGYTF. As DNA, the CDR3 is TGTGCCAGTAGTATAGAGGCCGACAGAAACTATGGCTACACCTTC.

The chain recombines TRBV5-6 with TRBJ2-2, with D possibly matching TRBD2 (6 bases). With 1 base removed from V and 3 bases from J, the gap between germline ends came to 16 bases. Germline assignment: CDR1 SGHDT and CDR2 YYEEEE. The CDR3 consists of 17 residues. CDR3 in DNA: TGTGCCAGCAGCTTGCCTATGTTGGAGGGCTACACCGGGGAGCTGTTTTTT. This translates into CASSLPMLEGYTGELFF.

There are many counts of this clonotype. This chain uses TRBV2 with TRBJ1-1, with 7 bases lining up with TRBD1. Germline trimming cut 9 bases from V and 8 bases from J; bases unmatched to any gene: 12. Looked up from germline, CDR1 is SNHLY and CDR2 is FYNNEI. The CDR3 is made up of 13 amino acids. The CDR3 loop reads CASLTGPVREAFF. For the CDR3, the DNA is TGTGCCAGTCTGACAGGGCCGGTCCGCGAAGCTTTCTTT.

This clonotype was found many times. The J gene is TRBJ2-1, the V gene TRBV12-3 or TRBV12-4; TRBD1 is a possible D gene (6 bases). V was cut by 5 bases and J by 5 bases, with 13 bases left in between. This CDR3 is 14 amino acids long. CDR3 DNA sequence: TGTGCCAGCAGTCCCGGGACAAACAACAATGAGCAGTTCTTC. Protein sequence: CASSPGTNNNEQFF.

The chain employs TRBV9 and TRBJ2-3; D may be TRBD1 (6 bases). V lost 0 bases and J lost 6, with 8 bases in between. Germline V gene data show CDR1 as SGDLS and CDR2 as YYNGEE. CDR3 length equals 13 residues. CDR3 DNA: TGTGCCAGCAGCGTAGACAGGGCGGATACGCAGTATTTT. This gives the protein CASSVDRADTQYF.

The chain uses TRBV19 and TRBJ2-2; D gene unclear. This CDR3 is built from 15 residues. Germline CDR1 reads LNHDA; CDR2 reads SQIVND (reference sequence). The germline V and J ends were trimmed by 6 bases and 0 bases, with 11 bases remaining between them. CDR3 bases: TGTGCCAGTAGCAAGGGCCGGTCGAACACCGGGGAGCTGTTTTTT. Translated, it gives CASSKGRSNTGELFF.

This clonotype was counted at least ten times. CDR3 residues: CASSLASGYGANVLTF. The CDR3 DNA is TGCGCCAGCAGCTTAGCTTCGGGGTACGGGGCCAACGTCCTGACTTTC. The genes are TRBV5-1 and TRBJ2-6, with D possibly being TRBD2 (5 bases). The CDR3 has 16 amino acids. Germline V lookup: CDR1 SGHRS, CDR2 YFSETQ. V lost 2 bases and J lost 4, with 13 bases in between.

This clonotype was recorded a few times. The rearrangement joins TRBV7-9 to TRBJ1-2; 8 bases are shared with TRBD1. Germline loops: CDR1 SEHNR, CDR2 FQNEAQ (reference sequence). V trimming: 5 bases; J trimming: 8 bases; junction bases outside the gene matches: 7. The CDR3 has 13 residues. CDR3 in amino acids: CASSPQGALGYTF. Written as DNA, the CDR3 is TGTGCCAGCAGCCCCCAGGGGGCCTTGGGCTACACCTTC.

This chain uses TRBV20-1 with TRBJ1-3; D is unresolved. The CDR3 is 14 amino acids. V was shortened by 0 bases and J by 0 bases, with 6 bases between the two germline ends. Germline V CDR1 and CDR2: DFQATT, SNEGSKA (reference sequence). CDR3 region: CSAREGPSGNTIYF. DNA for the CDR3: TGCAGTGCTAGAGAAGGGCCCTCTGGAAACACCATATATTTT.

There are many counts of this clonotype. J is TRBJ2-2 and V is TRBV2, with 12 bases aligning to TRBD2. Trimming at V came to 3 bases and at J to 8 bases, leaving 7 bases not matched to a gene. Germline V CDR1 and CDR2: SNHLY, FYNNEI. This CDR3 is built from 16 residues. The CDR3 nucleotides are TGTGCCAGCAGTGACCCCACTAGCGGGAGGACTGGGGAGCTGTTTTTT. It specifies CASSDPTSGRTGELFF.

As for this clonotype: It may be a read error: a sequence one base away is much more abundant. The rearrangement links TRBV20-1 to TRBJ2-1; TRBD2 matches at 11 bases. Germline V gene lookup returns CDR1 DFQATT and CDR2 SNEGSKA (reference sequence). The CDR3 covers 16 residues. V lost 8 bases to trimming and J lost 10 bases; unmatched junction nucleotides: 19. The chain's CDR3 is CSPPHPQLAGEGEQFF. For the CDR3, the DNA is TGCAGTCCTCCCCATCCTCAACTAGCGGGAGAGGGCGAGCAGTTCTTC.

This sequence joins TRBV10-3 and TRBJ2-3; 9 bases agree with TRBD1. V lost 3 bases, J lost 4 bases, and 5 bases stayed unmatched. From germline, CDR1 is ENHRY and CDR2 SYGVKD. The CDR3 is 15 amino acids. The CDR3 spells CAISDPGQGADTQYF. The DNA for the CDR3 is TGTGCCATCAGTGACCCGGGACAGGGTGCAGATACGCAGTATTTT.

This clonotype has ten or more counts. V and J are TRBV20-1 and TRBJ2-7, with D possibly matching TRBD1 (5 bases). The CDR3 is 14 amino acids. The V end lost 2 bases, the J end lost 4 bases, and 15 bases lay between the germline ends. Germline CDR1 and CDR2: DFQATT and SNEGSKA (reference sequence). The DNA of the CDR3 is TGCAGTGCTAGACAGGGAACTTTTGGGTACGAGCAGTACTTC. It yields the protein CSARQGTFGYEQYF.

This clonotype appeared many times. The genes are TRBV27 and TRBJ1-5; possibly TRBD1 for D (6 bases). The CDR3 loop spans 14 amino acids. The germline V and J ends were trimmed by 3 bases and 2 bases, with 8 bases remaining between them. The germline V gene encodes CDR1 MNHEY and CDR2 SMNVEV (reference sequence). The CDR3 region has the DNA TGTGCCAGCAGTTTCGCAGGGGGCAATCAGCCCCAGCATTTT. Translation gives CASSFAGGNQPQHF.